This T cell receptor beta chain emerged from a study of sequential checkpoint blockade in melanoma. Germline V gene lookup returns CDR1 MNHGY and CDR2 SAAAGT. This CDR3 region has 16 residues. V lost 0 bases and J lost 7; bases outside the gene matches: 7. TCRdb keeps only in-frame clones here, not all; method: immunoSEQ multiplex PCR. The repertoire holds about 18,000 clones, with roughly 28% as singletons. Treatment specified: randomized to nivolumab then ipilimumab (arm A) or the reverse (arm B). None of the patients previously received DNA-damaging chemotherapy. The material sequenced was tumor tissue (inferred from file names), taken from a patient given nivolumab and ipilimumab in sequence. This receptor was taken from a human donor with melanoma. This sequence joins TRBV6-8 and TRBJ2-1; 9 nucleotides match TRBD2. CDR3 nucleotide sequence: TGTGCCAGCAGTTACTCTGCGGGAGGGCCGTCTAATGAGCAGTTCTTC. Protein: CASSYSAGGPSNEQFF.